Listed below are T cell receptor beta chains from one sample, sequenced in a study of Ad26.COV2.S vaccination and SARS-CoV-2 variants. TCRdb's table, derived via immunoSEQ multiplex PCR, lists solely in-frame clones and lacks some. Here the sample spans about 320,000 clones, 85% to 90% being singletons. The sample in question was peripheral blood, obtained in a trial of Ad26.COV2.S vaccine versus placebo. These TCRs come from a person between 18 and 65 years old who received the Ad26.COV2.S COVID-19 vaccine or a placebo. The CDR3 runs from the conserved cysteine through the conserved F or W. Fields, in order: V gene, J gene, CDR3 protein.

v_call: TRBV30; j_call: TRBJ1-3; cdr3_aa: CAWRVPIASSGNTIYF
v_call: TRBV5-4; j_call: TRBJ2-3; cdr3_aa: CASSPGYPPDTQYF
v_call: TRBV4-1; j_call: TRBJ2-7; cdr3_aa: CASSPRQGASYEQYF
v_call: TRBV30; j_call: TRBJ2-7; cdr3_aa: CAWRESSYEQYF
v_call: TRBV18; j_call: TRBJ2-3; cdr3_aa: CASSGQAGTDTQYF
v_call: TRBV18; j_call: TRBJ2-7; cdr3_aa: CASSTTGGSYEQYF
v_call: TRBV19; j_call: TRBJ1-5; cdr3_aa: CASSQSGTWGSFQPQHF
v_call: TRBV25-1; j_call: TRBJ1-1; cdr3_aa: CASRGRTPENTEAFF
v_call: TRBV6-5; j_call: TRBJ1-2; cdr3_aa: CASSFGGVGYTF
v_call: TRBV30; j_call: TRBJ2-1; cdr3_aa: CAWRGGGPDEQFF
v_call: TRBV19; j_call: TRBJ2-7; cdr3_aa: CASSITRSGTGRGEQYF
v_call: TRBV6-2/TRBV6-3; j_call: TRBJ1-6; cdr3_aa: CASSSNSPLHF
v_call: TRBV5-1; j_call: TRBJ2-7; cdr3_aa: CASRPGQISYEQYF
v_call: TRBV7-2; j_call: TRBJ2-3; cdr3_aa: CASSSGLAGSADTQYF
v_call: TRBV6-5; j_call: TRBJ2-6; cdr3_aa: CATKKRAGANVLTF
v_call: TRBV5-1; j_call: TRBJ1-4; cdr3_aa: CASRSDRTNEKLFF